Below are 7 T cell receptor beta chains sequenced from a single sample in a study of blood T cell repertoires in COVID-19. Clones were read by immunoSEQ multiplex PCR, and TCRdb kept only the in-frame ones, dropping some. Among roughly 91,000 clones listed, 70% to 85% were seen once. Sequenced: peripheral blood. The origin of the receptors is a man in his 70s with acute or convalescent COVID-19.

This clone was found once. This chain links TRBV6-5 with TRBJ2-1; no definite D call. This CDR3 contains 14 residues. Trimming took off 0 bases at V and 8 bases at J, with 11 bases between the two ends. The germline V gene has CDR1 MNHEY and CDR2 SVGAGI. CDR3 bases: TGTGCCAGCAGTTACTCGAGCCCTCGGGATGAGCAGTTCTTC. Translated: CASSYSSPRDEQFF.

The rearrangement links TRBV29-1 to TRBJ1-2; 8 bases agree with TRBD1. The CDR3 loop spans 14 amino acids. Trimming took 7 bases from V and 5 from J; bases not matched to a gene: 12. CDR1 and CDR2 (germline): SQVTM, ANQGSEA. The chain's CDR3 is CSAGGTGGVYGYTF. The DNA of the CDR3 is TGCAGCGCCGGGGGGACAGGCGGAGTGTATGGCTACACCTTC.

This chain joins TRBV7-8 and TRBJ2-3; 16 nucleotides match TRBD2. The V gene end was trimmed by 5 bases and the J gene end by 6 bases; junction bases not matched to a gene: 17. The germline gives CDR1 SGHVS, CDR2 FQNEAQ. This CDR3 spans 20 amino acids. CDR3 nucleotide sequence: TGTGCCAGCAGCCATGGCGGGACTAGCGGGGGGGCCGCTTTTTTGGATACGCAGTATTTT. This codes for CASSHGGTSGGAAFLDTQYF.

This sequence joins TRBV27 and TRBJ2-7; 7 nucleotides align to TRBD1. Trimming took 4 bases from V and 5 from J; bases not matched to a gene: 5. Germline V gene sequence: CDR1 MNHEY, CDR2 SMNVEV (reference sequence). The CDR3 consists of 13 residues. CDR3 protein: CASSYQGEDEQYF. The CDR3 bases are TGTGCCAGCAGTTATCAGGGGGAAGACGAGCAGTACTTC.

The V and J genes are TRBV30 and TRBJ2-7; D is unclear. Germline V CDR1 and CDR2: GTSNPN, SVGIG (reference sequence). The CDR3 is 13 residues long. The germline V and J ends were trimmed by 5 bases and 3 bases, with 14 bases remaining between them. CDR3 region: CAWGFRQGYEQYF. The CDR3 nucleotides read TGTGCCTGGGGTTTCCGACAAGGCTACGAGCAGTACTTC.

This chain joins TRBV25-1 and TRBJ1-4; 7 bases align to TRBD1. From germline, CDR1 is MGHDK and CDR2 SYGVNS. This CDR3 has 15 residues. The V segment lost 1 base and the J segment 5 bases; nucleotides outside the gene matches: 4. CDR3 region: CASSESGQSNEKLFF. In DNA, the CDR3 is TGTGCCAGCAGTGAATCGGGACAGTCAAATGAAAAACTGTTTTTT.

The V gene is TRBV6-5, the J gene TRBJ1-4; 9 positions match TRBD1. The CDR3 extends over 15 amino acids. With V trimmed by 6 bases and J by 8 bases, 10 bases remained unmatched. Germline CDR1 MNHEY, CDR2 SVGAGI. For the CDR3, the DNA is TGTGCCAGCAGCGCCGGGACAGGGTTTAAAGAAAAACTGTTTTTT. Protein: CASSAGTGFKEKLFF.